Below are 27 T cell receptor beta chains sequenced from a single sample in a study of T cells in Graves' hyperthyroidism and ophthalmopathy. Template material for amplifying TCR beta CDR3 regions consisted of RNA transcripts. A first-round RT-PCR of the TCR CDR3 used the HTBI primer set. Each CDR3 protein gets one entry after TCRdb re-called the multiplex PCR reads with MiXCR. The table lists under 400,000 distinct CDR3 sequences, approximately 15% of them singletons, with approximately 11% in the top ten. Sequences were obtained from blood. The receptor set was obtained from a woman aged 60-75 years with Graves' hyperthyroidism.

This clonotype was counted at least ten times. This rearrangement joins TRBV28 to TRBJ1-1; D perhaps matches TRBD1 (6 bases). CDR1 is MDHEN, CDR2 SYDVKM, per germline. With 7 bases removed from V and 3 bases from J, the gap between germline ends came to 15 bases. The CDR3 runs 14 residues. CDR3 bases: TGTGCCAGCACGTCCGGGGGGCTGGACACTGAAGCTTTCTTT. Amino acid sequence: CASTSGGLDTEAFF.

V and J are TRBV7-8 and TRBJ1-2; 9 bases match TRBD1. From germline, CDR1 is SGHVS and CDR2 FQNEAQ. CDR3 length equals 15 residues. The V and J ends lost 5 bases and 2 bases, in that order; junction bases with no gene match: 6. The DNA of the CDR3 is TGTGCCAGCAGCCCGGACAGGGGTGAAAACTATGGCTACACCTTC. Its translation is CASSPDRGENYGYTF.

This chain links TRBV19 with TRBJ1-5; D not resolved. This CDR3 comprises 13 residues. Germline-derived CDR1 and CDR2 are LNHDA and SQIVND (reference sequence). V was cut by 5 bases and J by 4 bases, with 9 bases left in between. CDR3 loop: CASSSGLNQPQHF. The CDR3 coding sequence is TGTGCCAGTAGTTCCGGACTGAATCAGCCCCAGCATTTT.

This clonotype was seen a handful of times. The genes are TRBV7-8 and TRBJ1-2; D may be TRBD1 (5 bases). V lost 3 bases and J lost 8, with 13 bases in between. The germline V gene encodes CDR1 SGHVS and CDR2 FQNEAQ. CDR3 length: 13 amino acids. This chain's CDR3 is CASSFQYGDGYTF. CDR3 nucleotide sequence: TGTGCCAGCAGCTTTCAGTACGGGGACGGCTACACCTTC.

This clonotype was observed many times. The chain carries TRBV2 and TRBJ2-7; no reliable D call. This CDR3 is built from 12 residues. V was clipped by 7 bases and J by 6 bases, with 13 bases between them. Per germline, CDR1 SNHLY and CDR2 FYNNEI. As DNA, the CDR3 is TGTGCCAGCACCGTTCTAGGGATCGAGCAGTACTTC. Its protein product is CASTVLGIEQYF.

Ten or more counts support this clonotype. This chain's CDR3 is CASSVTGGSTDTQYF. CDR3 sequence (DNA): TGTGCCAGCAGCGTAACGGGCGGAAGCACAGATACGCAGTATTTT. The chain recombines TRBV9 with TRBJ2-3; D not resolved. The CDR3 consists of 15 residues. The germline gives CDR1 SGDLS, CDR2 YYNGEE. V was clipped by 1 base and J by 0 bases, with 9 bases between them.

At least ten counts were recorded for this clonotype. This chain uses TRBV11-2 with TRBJ2-5; 9 nucleotides agree with TRBD2. Per germline, CDR1 SGHAT and CDR2 FQNNGV. The junction had 4 bases not matched to a gene; V was cut back by 5 bases and J by 6 bases. This CDR3 spans 13 amino acids. The CDR3 bases are TGTGCCAGCAGCCCCGGGACTAGCCAGACCCAGTACTTC. It specifies CASSPGTSQTQYF.

This clonotype appeared many times. The CDR3 DNA is TGCAGCGTTGAAGCGGGTGGGCATGCTTTCTTT. Translating gives CSVEAGGHAFF. The V gene is TRBV29-1, the J gene TRBJ1-1; D call uncertain. Germline-derived CDR1 and CDR2 are SQVTM and ANQGSEA. The CDR3 sequence is 11 residues long. The V end was cut by 1 base, the J end by 11 bases, with 11 bases between.

This clonotype was seen at least ten times. The chain links TRBV29-1 to TRBJ2-4, with 8 bases identical to TRBD1. Germline CDR1 is SQVTM and CDR2 is ANQGSEA. J gave up 3 bases and V 7 bases, and 5 bases lay outside the gene matches. The CDR3 is made up of 13 amino acids. The CDR3 is CSAKGQVKNIQYF. CDR3 DNA: TGCAGCGCCAAGGGACAGGTCAAAAACATTCAGTACTTC.

The genes are TRBV19 and TRBJ2-1; the D is unclear. V lost 7 bases, J lost 4 bases, and 20 bases lay in between. There are 16 residues in the CDR3. CDR1 and CDR2 (germline): LNHDA, SQIVND (reference sequence). This CDR3 reads CASTIGPSTTYNEQFF. The CDR3 DNA is TGTGCCAGTACCATCGGACCGAGTACAACATACAATGAGCAGTTCTTC.

Many counts were recorded for this clonotype. The V call is TRBV11-2, the J call TRBJ2-5, with D perhaps TRBD2 (6 bases). Germline CDR1 and CDR2: SGHAT and FQNNGV. Trimming removed 7 bases from V and 4 bases from J, with 13 bases in between. The CDR3 is 13 amino acids. This CDR3 is CASTFGGGETQYF. CDR3 in DNA: TGTGCCAGCACCTTCGGGGGAGGAGAGACCCAGTACTTC.

This clonotype was counted many times. The chain links TRBV9 to TRBJ1-2, with D perhaps matching TRBD1 (5 bases). The germline V gene encodes CDR1 SGDLS and CDR2 YYNGEE. The V end lost 0 bases, the J end lost 7 bases, and 13 bases lay between the germline ends. This CDR3 contains 14 residues. CDR3 sequence: CASSVGGQGLGYTF. The CDR3 DNA is TGTGCCAGCAGCGTAGGAGGGCAGGGTCTTGGCTACACCTTC. Full variable domain (missing parts from reference TRBV9 and TRBJ1-2): DSGVTQTPKHLITATGQRVTLRCSPRSGDLSVYWYQQSLDQGLQFLIQYYNGEERAKGNILERFSAQQFPDLHSELNLSSLELGDSALYFCASSVGGQGLGYTFGSGTRLTVV.

This clonotype was found a few times. J is TRBJ2-4 and V is TRBV7-9; 12 bases align to TRBD2. Germline V gene data show CDR1 as SEHNR and CDR2 as FQNEAQ (reference sequence). The V and J ends lost 5 bases and 0 bases, in that order; junction bases with no gene match: 5. The CDR3 covers 17 residues. CDR3 DNA sequence: TGTGCCAGCAGCCCGACTAGCGGGAGAGGAGCCAAAAACATTCAGTACTTC. Protein product: CASSPTSGRGAKNIQYF. Using reference TRBV7-9 and TRBJ2-4 for the parts outside the CDR3, the full variable domain is DTGVSQNPRHKITKRGQNVTFRCDPISEHNRLYWYRQTLGQGPEFLTYFQNEAQLEKSRLLSDRFSAERPKGSFSTLEIQRTEQGDSAMYLCASSPTSGRGAKNIQYFGAGTRLSVL.

This clonotype was seen only a few times. J is TRBJ2-1 and V is TRBV19; D is perhaps TRBD2 (5 bases). V lost 3 bases and J 0 bases, leaving 12 bases between the germline ends. This CDR3 has 16 residues. From germline, CDR1 is LNHDA and CDR2 SQIVND (reference sequence). The CDR3 sequence is CASSMESGSSYNEQFF. Written as DNA, the CDR3 is TGTGCCAGTAGTATGGAAAGCGGAAGCTCCTACAATGAGCAGTTCTTC.

This clonotype has a count of ten or more. This sequence joins TRBV7-9 and TRBJ2-7; 7 bases line up with TRBD1. Germline V gene lookup returns CDR1 SEHNR and CDR2 FQNEAQ (reference sequence). J lost 2 bases, V lost 8 bases, and 9 bases had no gene match. The CDR3 loop spans 14 amino acids. The CDR3 region is CASSPGDRPYEQYF. CDR3 in DNA: TGTGCCAGCTCACCAGGGGACAGACCCTACGAGCAGTACTTC.

The chain carries TRBV6-1 and TRBJ2-5, with unresolved D. V was clipped by 8 bases and J by 5 bases, with 12 bases between them. The CDR3 is 12 amino acids. The germline gives CDR1 MNHNS, CDR2 SASEGT. This CDR3 reads CASSGNGETQYF. The CDR3 coding sequence is TGTGCCAGCTCCGGAAACGGCGAGACCCAGTACTTC.

This clonotype was observed a few times. This chain uses TRBV5-1 with TRBJ2-1, with 10 bases that match TRBD2. The length of the CDR3 is 15 residues. The germline gives CDR1 SGHRS, CDR2 YFSETQ. With V trimmed by 4 bases and J by 6 bases, 7 bases remained unmatched. CDR3 region: CASSGGTSEVNEQFF. Written as DNA, the CDR3 is TGCGCCAGCAGCGGGGGGACTAGCGAAGTCAATGAGCAGTTCTTC.

The table lists this clonotype with many counts. This chain connects TRBV6-1 to TRBJ1-2; D is unresolved. Trimming took 2 bases from V and 4 from J, leaving 8 bases between them. CDR1 is MNHNS and CDR2 is SASEGT in the germline V gene. The CDR3 is made up of 13 amino acids. CDR3 DNA sequence: TGTGCCAGCAGTGAACGGGCAGGCTATGGCTACACCTTC. Encoded protein: CASSERAGYGYTF.

Note on this clonotype: A much more abundant neighbour one base away suggests this may be a read error. V gene TRBV2 combines with J gene TRBJ1-5; no reliable D call. Between the trimmed V and J ends, which lost 3 bases and 9 bases, there was a span of 15 bases. CDR1 is SNHLY, CDR2 FYNNEI, per germline. The CDR3 is 14 residues long. CDR3 nucleotides: TGTGCCAGCAGTGATCCCGGTTCCTATCGGCCCCAGCATTTT. Residues: CASSDPGSYRPQHF.

The chain has TRBV29-1 and TRBJ2-7, with D hard to call. Per the germline V gene, CDR1 is SQVTM and CDR2 is ANQGSEA. Trimming removed 4 bases at V and 4 bases at J, with 11 bases between. CDR3 length: 12 residues. The CDR3 loop reads CSVGPGLYEQYF. The CDR3 DNA reads as TGCAGCGTTGGTCCGGGCTTGTACGAGCAGTACTTC.

This chain uses TRBV11-2 with TRBJ2-7; D not certain. The germline V gene has CDR1 SGHAT and CDR2 FQNNGV. V shed 2 bases and J shed 8 bases, with 7 bases lying between them. This CDR3 contains 11 residues. The CDR3 DNA is TGTGCCAGCAGCTTACTTACTAAGCAGTACTTC. Its protein product is CASSLLTKQYF.

This clonotype was recorded a few times. The V call is TRBV19, the J call TRBJ2-1; tentative D call: TRBD2 (5 bases). Germline CDR1 and CDR2: LNHDA and SQIVND (reference sequence). With 3 bases removed from V and 9 bases from J, the gap between germline ends came to 9 bases. The CDR3 runs to 12 residues. The CDR3 DNA sequence: TGTGCCAGTAGTATGGGTCTAGCTGAGCAGTTCTTC. Its protein product is CASSMGLAEQFF.

This clonotype was detected many times. The chain carries TRBV30 and TRBJ2-5; 7 nucleotides agree with TRBD1. The CDR3 covers 13 residues. The ends lost 7 bases at V and 5 bases at J; junction bases unmatched: 10. From germline, CDR1 is GTSNPN and CDR2 SVGIG (reference sequence). For the CDR3, the DNA is TGTGCCTACTGTCAGCAGGGGGTCGAGACCCAGTACTTC. Translation gives CAYCQQGVETQYF.

Only a few counts were recorded for this clonotype. The chain joins TRBV20-1 to TRBJ2-3, with 8 bases fitting TRBD1. CDR3 size: 15 residues. Per the germline V gene, CDR1 is DFQATT and CDR2 is SNEGSKA (reference sequence). V lost 0 bases and J lost 1; bases outside the gene matches: 3. CDR3 in amino acids: CSARDTGGGTDTQYF. The CDR3, as DNA: TGCAGTGCTAGAGATACAGGGGGAGGCACAGATACGCAGTATTTT.

This clonotype showed up just a few times. V usage is TRBV7-9 and J usage is TRBJ1-1, with unresolved D. Germline CDR1 SEHNR, CDR2 FQNEAQ (reference sequence). V dropped 6 bases and J dropped 0 bases, with 14 bases sitting between them. The CDR3 is made up of 15 amino acids. The CDR3 coding sequence is TGTGCCAGCAGAGGCGGACGGGCCCTGAACACTGAAGCTTTCTTT. Translated: CASRGGRALNTEAFF.

This clonotype was counted many times. The gene calls are TRBV30 and TRBJ2-7, with 13 bases identical to TRBD2. CDR1 GTSNPN and CDR2 SVGIG come from the germline V gene (reference sequence). Trimming removed 1 base from V and 7 bases from J; junction bases left unmatched: 7. This CDR3 region has 15 residues. CDR3 coding DNA: TGTGCCTGGAGTGCTGGACTAGCGGGAGCGGGGGAGCAGTACTTC. Its protein product is CAWSAGLAGAGEQYF.

The chain combines TRBV3-1 with TRBJ2-7, with 8 bases aligning to TRBD1. The CDR3 is 15 amino acids. The trim removed 2 bases at V and 4 bases at J, leaving 7 bases unmatched. In germline, CDR1 is LGHDT, CDR2 YNNKEL (reference sequence). CDR3 in amino acids: CASSQLAGGRYEQYF. The DNA for the CDR3 is TGTGCCAGCAGCCAACTGGCAGGGGGCCGGTACGAGCAGTACTTC.